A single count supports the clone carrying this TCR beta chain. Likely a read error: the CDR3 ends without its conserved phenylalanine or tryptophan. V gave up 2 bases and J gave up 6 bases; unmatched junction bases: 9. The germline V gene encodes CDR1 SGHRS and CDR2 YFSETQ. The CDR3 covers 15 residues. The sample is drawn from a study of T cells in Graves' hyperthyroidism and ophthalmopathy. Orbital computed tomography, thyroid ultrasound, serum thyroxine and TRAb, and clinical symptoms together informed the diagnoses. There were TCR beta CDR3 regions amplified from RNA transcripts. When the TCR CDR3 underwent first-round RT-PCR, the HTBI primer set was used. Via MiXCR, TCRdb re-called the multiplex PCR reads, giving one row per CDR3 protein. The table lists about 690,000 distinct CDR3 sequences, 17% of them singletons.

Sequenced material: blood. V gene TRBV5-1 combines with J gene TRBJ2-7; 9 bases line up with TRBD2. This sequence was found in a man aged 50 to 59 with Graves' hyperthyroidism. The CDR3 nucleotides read TGCGCCAGCAGCTTTAGTTTAGCGGGAGCGTCCGAGCAGTACCTC. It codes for CASSFSLAGASEQYL.